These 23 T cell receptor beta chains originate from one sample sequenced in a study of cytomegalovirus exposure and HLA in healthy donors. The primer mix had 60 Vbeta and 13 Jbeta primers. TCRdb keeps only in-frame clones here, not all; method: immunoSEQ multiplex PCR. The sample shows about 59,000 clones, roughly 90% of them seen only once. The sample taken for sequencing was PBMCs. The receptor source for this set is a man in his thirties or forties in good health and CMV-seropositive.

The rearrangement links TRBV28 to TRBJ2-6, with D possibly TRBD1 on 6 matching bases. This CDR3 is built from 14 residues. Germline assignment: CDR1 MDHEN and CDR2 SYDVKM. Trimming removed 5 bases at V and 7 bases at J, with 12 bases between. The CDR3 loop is CASSPPGTANVLTF. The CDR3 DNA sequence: TGTGCCAGCAGTCCTCCCGGGACAGCCAACGTCCTGACTTTC.

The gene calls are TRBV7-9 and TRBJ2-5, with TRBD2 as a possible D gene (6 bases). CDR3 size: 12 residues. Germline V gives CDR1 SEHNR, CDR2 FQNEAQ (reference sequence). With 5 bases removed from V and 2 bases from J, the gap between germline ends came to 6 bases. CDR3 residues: CASSGTQETQYF. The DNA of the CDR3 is TGTGCCAGCAGCGGGACTCAAGAGACCCAGTACTTC. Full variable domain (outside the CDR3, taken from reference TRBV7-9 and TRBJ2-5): DTGVSQNPRHKITKRGQNVTFRCDPISEHNRLYWYRQTLGQGPEFLTYFQNEAQLEKSRLLSDRFSAERPKGSFSTLEIQRTEQGDSAMYLCASSGTQETQYFGPGTRLLVL.

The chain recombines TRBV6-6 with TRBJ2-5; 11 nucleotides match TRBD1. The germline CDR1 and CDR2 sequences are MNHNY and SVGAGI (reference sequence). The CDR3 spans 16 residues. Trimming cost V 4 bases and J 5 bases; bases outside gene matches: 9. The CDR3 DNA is TGTGCCAGCAGTTCCCCGGACAGGGGGCTGGTTGAGACCCAGTACTTC. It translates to CASSSPDRGLVETQYF.

The CDR3 DNA reads as TGTGCCTGGACAAACCGGGACACATCTAACTATGGCTACACCTTC. This encodes CAWTNRDTSNYGYTF. The chain employs TRBV30 and TRBJ1-2, with D possibly being TRBD1 (6 bases). CDR1 and CDR2 from the germline V gene are GTSNPN and SVGIG (reference sequence). The CDR3 totals 15 residues. V was shortened by 4 bases and J by 0 bases, with 15 bases between the two germline ends.

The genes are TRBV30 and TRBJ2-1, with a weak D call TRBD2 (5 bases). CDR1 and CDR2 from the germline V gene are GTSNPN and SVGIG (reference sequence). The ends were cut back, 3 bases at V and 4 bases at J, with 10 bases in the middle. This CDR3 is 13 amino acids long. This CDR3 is CAWRGRRYNEQFF. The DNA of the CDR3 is TGTGCCTGGAGGGGGAGAAGGTACAATGAGCAGTTCTTC.

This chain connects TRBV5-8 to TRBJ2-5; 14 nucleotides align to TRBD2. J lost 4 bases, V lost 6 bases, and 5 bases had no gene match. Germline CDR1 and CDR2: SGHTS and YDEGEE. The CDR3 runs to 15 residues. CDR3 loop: CASNLGLAGGETQYF. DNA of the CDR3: TGTGCCAGCAACCTCGGACTAGCGGGAGGAGAGACCCAGTACTTC.

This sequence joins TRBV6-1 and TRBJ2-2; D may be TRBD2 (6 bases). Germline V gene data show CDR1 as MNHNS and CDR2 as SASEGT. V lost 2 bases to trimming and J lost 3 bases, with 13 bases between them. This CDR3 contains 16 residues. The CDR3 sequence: CASSEWGTSDTGELFF. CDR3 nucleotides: TGTGCCAGCAGTGAATGGGGGACTTCCGACACCGGGGAGCTGTTTTTT.

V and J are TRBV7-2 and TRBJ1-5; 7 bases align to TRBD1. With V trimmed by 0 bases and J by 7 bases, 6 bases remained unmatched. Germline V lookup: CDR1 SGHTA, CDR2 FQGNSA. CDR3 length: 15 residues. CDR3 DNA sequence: TGTGCCAGCAGCTTAGCCGGGACAGACGGACAGCCCCAGCATTTT. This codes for CASSLAGTDGQPQHF.

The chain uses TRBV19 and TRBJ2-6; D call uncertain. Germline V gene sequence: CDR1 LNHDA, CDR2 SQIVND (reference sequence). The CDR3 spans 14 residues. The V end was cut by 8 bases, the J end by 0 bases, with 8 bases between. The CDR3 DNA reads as TGTGCCAGTTCCGAGAGCTCTGGGGCCAACGTCCTGACTTTC. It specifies CASSESSGANVLTF.

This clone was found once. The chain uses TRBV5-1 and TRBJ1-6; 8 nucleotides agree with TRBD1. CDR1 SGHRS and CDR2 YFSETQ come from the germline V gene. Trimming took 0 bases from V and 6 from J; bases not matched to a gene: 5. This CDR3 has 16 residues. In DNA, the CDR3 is TGCGCCAGCAGCTTGGGGTCTGGACAGGGTAATTCACCCCTCCACTTT. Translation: CASSLGSGQGNSPLHF. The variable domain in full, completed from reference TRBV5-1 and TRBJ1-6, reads KAGVTQTPRYLIKTRGQQVTLSCSPISGHRSVSWYQQTPGQGLQFLFEYFSETQRNKGNFPGRFSGRQFSNSRSEMNVSTLELGDSALYLCASSLGSGQGNSPLHFGNGTRLTVT.

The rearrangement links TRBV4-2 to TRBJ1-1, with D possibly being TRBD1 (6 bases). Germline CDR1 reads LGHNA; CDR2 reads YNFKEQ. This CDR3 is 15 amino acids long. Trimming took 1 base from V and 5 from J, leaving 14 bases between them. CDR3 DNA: TGTGCCAGCAGCCAAGGAAAGGGGGGAGGGACTGAAGCTTTCTTT. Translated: CASSQGKGGGTEAFF.

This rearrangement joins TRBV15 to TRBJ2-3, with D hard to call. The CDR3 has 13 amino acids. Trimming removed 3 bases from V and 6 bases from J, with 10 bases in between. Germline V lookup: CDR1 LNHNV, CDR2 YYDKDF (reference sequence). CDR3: CATSSRAKDTQYF. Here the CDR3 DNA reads TGTGCCACCAGCAGTCGAGCGAAGGATACGCAGTATTTT.

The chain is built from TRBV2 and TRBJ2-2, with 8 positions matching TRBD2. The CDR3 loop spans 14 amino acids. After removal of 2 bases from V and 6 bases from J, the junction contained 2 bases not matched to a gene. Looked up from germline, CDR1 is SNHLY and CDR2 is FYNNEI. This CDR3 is CASSESRGAGELFF. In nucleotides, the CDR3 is TGTGCCAGCAGTGAATCGCGGGGGGCCGGGGAGCTGTTTTTT.

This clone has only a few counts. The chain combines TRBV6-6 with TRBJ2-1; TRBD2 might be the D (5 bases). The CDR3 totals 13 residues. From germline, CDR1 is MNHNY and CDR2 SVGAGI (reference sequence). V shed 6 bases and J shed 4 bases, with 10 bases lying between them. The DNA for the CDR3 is TGTGCCAGCAGCCCCATAGCGTACAATGAGCAGTTCTTC. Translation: CASSPIAYNEQFF.

The CDR3 DNA follows: TGTGCCAGCAGTGAAAGACAGGGCGGCTATGGCTACACCTTC. The encoded protein is CASSERQGGYGYTF. The chain combines TRBV2 with TRBJ1-2; the match to TRBD1 covers 7 bases. V lost 2 bases to trimming and J lost 4 bases; unmatched junction nucleotides: 4. The CDR3 consists of 14 residues. Germline assignment: CDR1 SNHLY and CDR2 FYNNEI.

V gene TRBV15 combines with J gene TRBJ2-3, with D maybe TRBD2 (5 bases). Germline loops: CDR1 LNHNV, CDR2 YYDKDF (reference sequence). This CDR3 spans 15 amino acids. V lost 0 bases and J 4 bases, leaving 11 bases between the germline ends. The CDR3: CATSRDLASADTQYF. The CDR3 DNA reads TGTGCCACCAGCAGAGATTTAGCGTCAGCAGATACGCAGTATTTT.

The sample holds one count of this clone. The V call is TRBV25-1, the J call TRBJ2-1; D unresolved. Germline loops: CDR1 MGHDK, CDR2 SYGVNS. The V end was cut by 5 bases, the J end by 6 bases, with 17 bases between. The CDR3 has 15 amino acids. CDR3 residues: CASSNLDRQTNEQFF. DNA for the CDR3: TGTGCCAGCAGTAACCTAGATAGGCAGACCAATGAGCAGTTCTTC.

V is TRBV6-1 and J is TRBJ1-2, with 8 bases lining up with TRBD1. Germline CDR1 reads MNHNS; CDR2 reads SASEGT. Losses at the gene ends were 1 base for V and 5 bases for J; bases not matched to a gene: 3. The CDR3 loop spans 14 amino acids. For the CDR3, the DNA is TGTGCCAGCAGTGAAGGGACAGGGTTGTATGGCTACACCTTC. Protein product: CASSEGTGLYGYTF.

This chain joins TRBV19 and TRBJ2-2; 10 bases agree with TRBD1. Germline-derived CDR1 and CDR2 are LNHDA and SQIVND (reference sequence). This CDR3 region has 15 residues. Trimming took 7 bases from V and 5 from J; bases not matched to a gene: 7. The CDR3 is CASMLRQGATGELFF. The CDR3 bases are TGTGCCAGTATGTTACGACAGGGGGCTACCGGGGAGCTGTTTTTT.

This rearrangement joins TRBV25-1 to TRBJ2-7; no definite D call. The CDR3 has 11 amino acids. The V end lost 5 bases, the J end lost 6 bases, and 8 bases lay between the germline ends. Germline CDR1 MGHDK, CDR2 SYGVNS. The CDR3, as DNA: TGTGCCAGCAGTTCGCGATCCGAGCAGTACTTC. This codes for CASSSRSEQYF.

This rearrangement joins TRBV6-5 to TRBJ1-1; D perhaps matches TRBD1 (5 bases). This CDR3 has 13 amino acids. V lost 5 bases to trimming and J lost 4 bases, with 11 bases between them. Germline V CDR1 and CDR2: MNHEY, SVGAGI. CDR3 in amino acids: CASSLGGTTEAFF. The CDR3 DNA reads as TGTGCCAGCAGTCTGGGCGGGACCACTGAAGCTTTCTTT.

CDR3 amino acids: CASSPSGRIGIQYF. CDR3 DNA sequence: TGTGCCAGCAGCCCTAGCGGGAGGATAGGCATTCAGTACTTC. This rearrangement joins TRBV6-6 to TRBJ2-4; 11 positions match TRBD2. This CDR3 spans 14 amino acids. Losses at the gene ends were 6 bases for V and 9 bases for J; bases not matched to a gene: 7. The germline V gene encodes CDR1 MNHNY and CDR2 SVGAGI (reference sequence).

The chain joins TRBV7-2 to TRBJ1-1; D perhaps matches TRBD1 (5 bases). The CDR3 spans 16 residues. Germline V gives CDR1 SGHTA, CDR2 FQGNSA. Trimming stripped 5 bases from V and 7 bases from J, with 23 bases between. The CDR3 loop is CASSPLTGTGSSEAFF. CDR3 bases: TGTGCCAGCAGCCCGCTCACCGGGACTGGCTCGAGTGAAGCTTTCTTT.